Below, 18 T cell receptor beta chains from the same sample are listed, as sequenced in a study of tissue T cells after allogeneic stem cell transplantation. Noted time point: mouse harvest day 7 after allogeneic transplant. The graft held 10^6 splenic CD5+ T cells and 10^7 T-cell-depleted bone marrow cells. Profiling relied on immunoSEQ multiplex PCR, and the TCRdb table lists in-frame clones only, not all of them. The sample holds thousands of clones, approximately 50% seen once. Sequenced input: gut tissue. These receptors were obtained from a female BALB/c mouse given C57BL/6 T cells with graft-versus-host disease after an allogeneic hematopoietic cell transplant.

About this clone itself: Germline and genes: mouse. The observed sequence ends 1 residue before the CDR3 terminus, with the missing tail filled in from the germline J gene. V gene TRBV5 combines with J gene TRBJ1-4; 7 nucleotides align to TRBD1. The length of the CDR3 is 15 residues. Germline V gene lookup returns CDR1 LGHNA and CDR2 YNLKQL (reference sequence). V was clipped by 1 base and J by 6 bases; unmatched bases: 5. The CDR3 here is CASSQGTRGYERLFF. The covered CDR3 bases are TGTGCCAGCAGCCAAGGAACCAGGGGGTACGAAAGATTATTT.

On this clone itself: Gene labels here are mouse ones. The read terminates 1 residue ahead of where the CDR3 ends, so the germline J gene completes it. Different DNA sequences within this sample yield the same CDR3. The V and J genes are TRBV26 and TRBJ1-1, with 8 bases lining up with TRBD1. Unmatched junction bases numbered 2, after V lost 4 bases and J lost 1 base. Germline CDR1 is KGHPV and CDR2 is FQNQEV (reference sequence). CDR3 size: 14 residues. The chain's CDR3 is CASSRQGANTEVFF. The DNA read from the CDR3 is TGTGCCAGCAGTCGGCAGGGGGCGAACACAGAAGTCTTC.

About this clone: The gene names given are mouse names. The missing CDR3 end, 1 residue past where the read stops, is filled in from the germline J gene. J is TRBJ2-5 and V is TRBV23; no check of the table's D call, TRBD1, against the DNA was made. CDR1 KGHTA and CDR2 FQNQQP come from the germline V gene. The CDR3 totals 14 residues. The CDR3 sequence: CSSSHPGQGDTQYF. The CDR3 bases that were read are TGCTCCAGCAGTCACCCGGGACAGGGAGACACCCAGTAC.

The table lists this clone with a few counts. Gene names and germline refer to mouse. The read falls 1 residue short of the CDR3 end, and the missing part is taken from the germline J gene. The rearrangement joins TRBV5 to TRBJ1-4, with no clear D. V was clipped by 2 bases and J by 0 bases, with 7 bases between them. This CDR3 has 15 residues. The V gene's germline CDR1 is LGHNA and CDR2 YNLKQL (reference sequence). CDR3 DNA, as far as it was read: TGTGCCAGCAGCCAACACATAATTTCCAACGAAAGATTATTT. Translated: CASSQHIISNERLF. The whole CDR3 sequence is CASSQHIISNERLFF.

As regards this clone: Mouse germline and gene names are used. The read ends 1 residue early relative to the CDR3; the germline J gene fills the gap. The chain has TRBV16 and TRBJ2-4, with TRBD1 as a possible D gene (5 bases). V lost 0 bases and J lost 3, with 7 bases in between. The V gene's germline CDR1 is SGHSA and CDR2 FRNQAP. The CDR3 covers 14 residues. CDR3: CASSLDRAQNTLYF. CDR3 DNA, as far as it was read: TGTGCAAGCAGCTTAGACAGGGCGCAAAACACCTTGTAC.

In the case of this clone: Gene names are the mouse ones. With the read ending 1 residue before the CDR3 end, the germline J gene is used to fill in that end. V gene TRBV26 combines with J gene TRBJ1-3; 8 bases fit TRBD1. V shed 2 bases, J shed 0 bases, and the junction held 3 bases outside the gene matches. Germline loops: CDR1 KGHPV, CDR2 FQNQEV (reference sequence). The CDR3 runs to 16 residues. The CDR3 region is CASSLGTGNSGNTLYF. The CDR3 bases that were read are TGTGCCAGCAGTCTGGGGACAGGAAATTCTGGAAATACGCTCTAT. Supplemented by reference TRBV26 and TRBJ1-3, the full variable domain reads NSKVIQTPRYLVKGQGQKAKMRCIPEKGHPVVFWYQQNKNNEFKFLINFQNQEVLQQIDMTEKRFSAECPSNSPCSLEIQSSEAGDSALYLCASSLGTGNSGNTLYFGEGSRLIVV.

About this clone itself: Mouse gene names and germline throughout. The CDR3 goes on 1 residue after the read ends, and that part is filled in from the germline J gene. The rearrangement joins TRBV1 to TRBJ2-5, with TRBD2 matching over 7 bases. Germline V gene sequence: CDR1 NSQYPW, CDR2 LRSPGD (reference sequence). The CDR3 extends over 14 amino acids. The ends lost 1 base at V and 5 bases at J; junction bases unmatched: 3. The CDR3 protein is CTCSAAGGRDTQYF. CDR3 DNA, as far as it was read: TGCACCTGCAGTGCAGCTGGGGGTCGAGACACCCAGTAC.

In the case of this clone: The gene names given are mouse names. The sequence runs out 1 residue before the end of the CDR3; the remainder is reconstructed from the germline J gene. The V and J genes are TRBV29 and TRBJ2-1, with TRBD1 as a possible D gene (6 bases). The V gene's germline CDR1 is MSHET and CDR2 SYDVDS. Trimming took 4 bases from V and 3 from J, leaving 7 bases between them. This CDR3 comprises 13 residues. The CDR3 loop reads CASSWDTYAEQFF. CDR3 DNA, as far as it was read: TGTGCTAGCAGTTGGGACACCTATGCTGAGCAGTTC.

As for this clone: Mouse names are used for the genes. The read terminates 1 residue before the CDR3 end, so the remaining end is supplied by the germline J gene. The chain joins TRBV2 to TRBJ1-6; D gene unclear. TRBJ1-6 is sorted into the ORF group, with uncertain function. V gave up 6 bases and J gave up 0 bases, with 9 bases separating them. The CDR3 sequence is 15 residues long. Germline V lookup: CDR1 LGHNA, CDR2 YSYQKL. The DNA read from the CDR3 is TGTGCCAGCAGACTCGCAGATTCCTATAATTCGCCCCTCTAC. Its translation: CASRLADSYNSPLY. The full CDR3 protein is CASRLADSYNSPLYF.

Comments on this clone: Gene names are mouse gene names. Incomplete CDR3 DNA: TGTGCTAGCAGTGGGGGGACAACAAACTCCGACTACACC. It codes for CASSGGTTNSDYT. The whole CDR3 protein is CASSGGTTNSDYTF. V usage is TRBV17 and J usage is TRBJ1-2; tentatively, D is TRBD1 (6 bases). The read ends 1 residue before the CDR3 terminus; that terminus is restored from the germline J gene. Deletions cut 5 bases from V and 0 bases from J, with 10 bases between. CDR1 is MNHDT, CDR2 YYDKIL, per germline. The CDR3 is made up of 14 amino acids. The variable domain in full, with the rest retrieved from reference TRBV17 and TRBJ1-2, is DTTVKQNPRYKLARVGKPVNLICSQTMNHDTMYWYQKKPNQAPKLLLFYYDKILNREADTFEKFQSSRPNNSFCSLYIGSAGLEYSAMYLCASSGGTTNSDYTFGSGTRLLVI.

In regard to this clone: Any gene name here is a mouse gene name. The CDR3 end falls 1 residue outside the read, so it is completed with the germline J gene. The same CDR3 is also encoded by other DNA sequences in this sample. The J gene is TRBJ1-6, the V gene TRBV26, with TRBD1 matching 7 bases. TRBJ1-6 is flagged as an ORF with uncertain function. The CDR3 is 14 residues long. V trimming: 5 bases; J trimming: 4 bases; junction bases outside the gene matches: 2. Germline CDR1 is KGHPV and CDR2 is FQNQEV (reference sequence). CDR3 loop: CASSLGQYNSPLYF. The part of the CDR3 DNA that was read is TGTGCCAGCAGTTTGGGACAGTATAATTCGCCCCTCTAC.

This clone was detected a few times. The listed genes are named as in mouse. The observed sequence ends 1 residue before the CDR3 terminus, with the missing tail filled in from the germline J gene. The chain links TRBV19 to TRBJ2-7; D unresolved. Germline-derived CDR1 and CDR2 are FNHDT and SITEND (reference sequence). V lost 6 bases and J lost 3, with 13 bases in between. The CDR3 contains 13 residues. CDR3 region: CASTHKAVYEQYF. The DNA read from the CDR3 is TGTGCCAGCACCCACAAGGCAGTCTATGAACAGTAC.

As to this clone: Genes and germline are mouse. The read ends 1 residue before the CDR3 terminus; that terminus is restored from the germline J gene. V usage is TRBV15 and J usage is TRBJ2-5; TRBD1 matches at 9 bases. The germline V gene has CDR1 SGHND and CDR2 FRSKSL. V trimming: 7 bases; J trimming: 5 bases; junction bases outside the gene matches: 4. CDR3 length equals 13 residues. The CDR3 reads CASNTGGRDTQYF. The sequenced part of the CDR3 DNA is TGTGCCAGCAATACAGGGGGCAGAGACACCCAGTAC.

Note on this clone: The gene names here belong to mouse. The DNA read from the CDR3 is TGTGCCAGCAGTCTTCAGGGATACACCGGGCAGCTCTAC. Encoded protein: CASSLQGYTGQLY. The whole CDR3 sequence reads CASSLQGYTGQLYF. This rearrangement joins TRBV26 to TRBJ2-2; the D gene is possibly TRBD1 (5 bases). Read data end 1 residue before the CDR3 end; the end is taken from the germline J gene. Trimming pared 3 bases from V and 3 bases from J, leaving 8 bases between. Germline V CDR1 and CDR2: KGHPV, FQNQEV (reference sequence). CDR3 length: 14 amino acids.

A remark on this clone: Mouse names are used for the genes. The read ends 1 residue early relative to the CDR3; the germline J gene fills the gap. The rearrangement uses TRBV4 and TRBJ2-4; TRBD1 matches 10 bases. The ends lost 4 bases at V and 6 bases at J; junction bases unmatched: 4. The germline CDR1 and CDR2 sequences are LGHDT and YNNKQL (reference sequence). CDR3 length: 14 residues. CDR3 sequence: CASSFRDRGNTLYF. The CDR3 DNA, read in part, is TGTGCCAGCAGCTTCCGGGACAGGGGTAACACCTTGTAC.

Points on this clone: Gene names denote mouse genes. The CDR3 goes on 1 residue after the read ends, and that part is filled in from the germline J gene. V gene TRBV26 combines with J gene TRBJ1-4; 8 positions match TRBD1. The germline V gene has CDR1 KGHPV and CDR2 FQNQEV (reference sequence). The CDR3 runs to 16 residues. V lost 0 bases, J lost 6 bases, and 6 bases stayed unmatched. CDR3 DNA (partial): TGTGCCAGCAGTCTGTCGAATGGACAGGGACACGAAAGATTATTT. Encoded protein: CASSLSNGQGHERLF. The entire CDR3 reads CASSLSNGQGHERLFF.

For this clone: Any gene name here is a mouse gene name. The read falls 1 residue short of the CDR3 end, and the missing part is taken from the germline J gene. This rearrangement joins TRBV23 to TRBJ2-7; the table names TRBD1, a call not compared with the DNA. Germline V gene lookup returns CDR1 KGHTA and CDR2 FQNQQP. The CDR3 totals 14 residues. Incomplete CDR3 DNA: TGCTCCAGCAGTCAAACAGGGAGCTCCTATGAACAGTAC. It codes for CSSSQTGSSYEQY. The CDR3 in full is CSSSQTGSSYEQYF. The full variable domain, its missing parts supplied by reference TRBV23 and TRBJ2-7, is DAAVTQKPRYLIKMKGQEAEMKCIPEKGHTAVFWYQQKQSKELKFLIYFQNQQPLDQIDMVKERFSAVCPSSSLCSLGIRTCEAEDSALYLCSSSQTGSSYEQYFGPGTRLTVL.

This clone was seen only a few times. The listed genes are named as in mouse. Read data end 1 residue before the CDR3 end; the end is taken from the germline J gene. The chain combines TRBV12-2 with TRBJ1-4; 8 bases match TRBD1. The germline V gene has CDR1 SGHLS and CDR2 HYDKME. With 1 base clipped from V and 7 bases from J, the junction kept 7 bases outside the gene matches. This CDR3 is built from 15 residues. CDR3 DNA (partial): TGTGCCAGCTCTCTATGGTCAGGGGGCGGCGAAAGATTATTT. Protein: CASSLWSGGGERLF. The full CDR3 reads CASSLWSGGGERLFF.